Here is one T cell receptor beta chain with its context. Antigen specificity is unknown. The method was immunoSEQ multiplex PCR; TCRdb's version includes in-frame clones alone and lacks a portion of them. The sample contains some 33,000 clones, 75% to 95% of which appear only once. The sample comes from a study of OX40 agonist ivuxolimab in advanced cancers. On the study more broadly: The mean age was roughly 60 years, ranging from roughly 23 to 90, with over 70% of participants male. Study-level points and caveats: Among T cells, CD8+ cells averaged more expanded clones than CD4+ cells.

Deletions cut 5 bases from V and 3 bases from J, with 31 bases between. CDR3 length: 19 amino acids. Per germline, CDR1 SQVTM and CDR2 ANQGSEA. The sequence was obtained from an adult with an advanced solid tumor such as melanoma, head and neck, liver or kidney cancer. The chain uses TRBV29-1 and TRBJ2-5; the D gene could be TRBD1 or TRBD2 (6 bases each). Sequencing was performed on CD4+ or CD8+ T cells sorted from blood, taken in a trial of the OX40 agonist ivuxolimab. CDR3 in DNA: TGCAGCGTTAAGGGGGAGATGACTCGCGGCGTGTCGGGGGAAGAGACCCAGTACTTC. Translating it yields CSVKGEMTRGVSGEETQYF.